This passage covers 16 T cell receptor beta chains from one sample sequenced in a study of blood T cell repertoires in COVID-19. Data came from immunoSEQ multiplex PCR; TCRdb stores just in-frame clones and leaves some out. The sample lists about 260,000 clones, about 87% occurring once. The sample consisted of PBMCs or T cells enriched from blood (not recorded which). The receptors derive from a woman aged 50 to 60 who had recovered from COVID-19.

The rearrangement links TRBV28 to TRBJ2-3, with D possibly matching TRBD1 (5 bases). Germline CDR1 MDHEN, CDR2 SYDVKM. V was trimmed by 3 bases and J by 0 bases, leaving 13 bases between them. The CDR3 loop spans 16 amino acids. For the CDR3, the DNA is TGTGCCAGCAGTTTCTGGGGCAGGATCAGCACAGATACGCAGTATTTT. Encoded protein: CASSFWGRISTDTQYF.

V and J are TRBV18 and TRBJ1-5; no definite D call. CDR1 is KGHSH, CDR2 LQKENI, per germline. This CDR3 has 13 residues. Deletions cut 5 bases from V and 0 bases from J, with 5 bases between. The CDR3 DNA is TGTGCCAGCTCATCCATTAGCAATCAGCCCCAGCATTTT. This encodes CASSSISNQPQHF.

The chain recombines TRBV7-2 with TRBJ1-3; D ambiguous. The V and J ends lost 5 bases and 1 base respectively, with 12 bases between them. The CDR3 has 15 residues. Germline lookup yields CDR1 SGHTA and CDR2 FQGNSA. DNA for the CDR3: TGTGCCAGCAGCCCGACTCCTATGTCTGGAAACACCATATATTTT. Translation gives CASSPTPMSGNTIYF.

This rearrangement joins TRBV7-3 to TRBJ2-1; maybe TRBD1 (5 bases). Germline-derived CDR1 and CDR2 are SGHTA and FQGTGA. The ends were cut back, 5 bases at V and 4 bases at J, with 15 bases in the middle. The CDR3 spans 15 residues. The CDR3 region has the DNA TGTGCCAGCAGCGGTGGGGCGACGGCTTACAATGAGCAGTTCTTC. It translates to CASSGGATAYNEQFF.

The rearrangement uses TRBV7-9 and TRBJ1-2, with D possibly being TRBD1 (6 bases). The germline V gene encodes CDR1 SEHNR and CDR2 FQNEAQ (reference sequence). The CDR3 consists of 16 residues. The V and J ends lost 5 bases and 4 bases respectively, with 20 bases between them. The CDR3 spells CASSQKTGNGAYGYTF. In DNA, the CDR3 is TGTGCCAGCAGCCAGAAAACAGGGAACGGGGCCTATGGCTACACCTTC.

The genes are TRBV6-2 or TRBV6-3 and TRBJ2-1; 9 bases fit TRBD2. Looked up from germline, CDR1 is MNHEY and CDR2 is SVGEGT. The CDR3 has 15 amino acids. V lost 6 bases to trimming and J lost 2 bases; unmatched junction nucleotides: 5. The CDR3, as DNA: TGTGCCAGCAGCATAAGCGGGAGGCCCTACAATGAGCAGTTCTTC. It translates to CASSISGRPYNEQFF.

The chain joins TRBV5-1 to TRBJ2-2, with no clear D. Between the trimmed V and J ends, which lost 5 bases and 11 bases, there was a span of 13 bases. CDR3 length: 12 residues. Germline values: CDR1 SGHRS, CDR2 YFSETQ. This chain's CDR3 is CASRPNYRELFF. The CDR3 nucleotides are TGCGCCAGCAGACCCAATTACAGAGAGCTGTTTTTT.

The rearrangement links TRBV7-9 to TRBJ1-2; 8 nucleotides match TRBD1. Germline assignment: CDR1 SEHNR and CDR2 FQNEAQ (reference sequence). Germline trimming cut 4 bases from V and 6 bases from J; bases unmatched to any gene: 1. The CDR3 consists of 12 residues. The CDR3 spells CASSSQGDGYTF. CDR3 DNA: TGTGCCAGCAGCTCACAGGGGGATGGCTACACCTTC.

This clone was picked up a small number of times. This chain joins TRBV6-2 or TRBV6-3 and TRBJ1-5; 7 nucleotides line up with TRBD1. V gave up 5 bases and J gave up 0 bases; unmatched junction bases: 10. CDR3 length equals 17 residues. Germline CDR1 and CDR2: MNHEY and SVGEGT. In DNA form, the CDR3 reads TGTGCCAGCAGTACCCAGCCGACAGGGAATAGCAATCAGCCCCAGCATTTT. Translated: CASSTQPTGNSNQPQHF.

The V gene is TRBV27, the J gene TRBJ2-7; D remains ambiguous. The CDR3 contains 14 residues. Germline V lookup: CDR1 MNHEY, CDR2 SMNVEV (reference sequence). The V end was cut by 5 bases, the J end by 0 bases, with 11 bases between. The CDR3 sequence: CASSTRDLSYEQYF. The CDR3 bases are TGTGCCAGCAGTACCCGCGATCTCTCCTACGAGCAGTACTTC.

The J gene is TRBJ2-5, the V gene TRBV6-2 or TRBV6-3, with D unresolved. CDR3 length: 14 amino acids. The ends were cut back, 2 bases at V and 4 bases at J, with 11 bases in the middle. Germline V gene data show CDR1 as MNHEY and CDR2 as SVGEGT. The CDR3 loop reads CASSYASRRETQYF. The CDR3 DNA reads TGTGCCAGCAGTTACGCTTCCAGGCGAGAGACCCAGTACTTC.

The V call is TRBV30, the J call TRBJ1-4; 8 nucleotides align to TRBD1. The ends lost 3 bases at V and 0 bases at J; junction bases unmatched: 12. Germline lookup yields CDR1 GTSNPN and CDR2 SVGIG (reference sequence). The CDR3 is made up of 18 amino acids. The chain's CDR3 is CAWSTGGLFIATNEKLFF. DNA for the CDR3: TGTGCCTGGAGCACAGGGGGTTTATTTATTGCAACTAATGAAAAACTGTTTTTT.

This chain joins TRBV2 and TRBJ1-1; 7 bases agree with TRBD1. In germline, CDR1 is SNHLY, CDR2 FYNNEI. Trimming at V came to 6 bases and at J to 7 bases, leaving 5 bases not matched to a gene. The CDR3 runs to 12 residues. The CDR3 sequence is CASRVRQGEAFF. CDR3 nucleotides: TGTGCCAGCAGGGTTAGACAGGGTGAAGCTTTCTTT.

In this sample, this clone turned up once. J is TRBJ1-3 and V is TRBV28, with D possibly TRBD1 on 5 matching bases. CDR1 is MDHEN and CDR2 is SYDVKM in the germline V gene. The CDR3 loop spans 15 amino acids. V lost 1 base and J lost 1, with 8 bases in between. CDR3 protein: CASSLSGGSGNTIYF. The CDR3 region has the DNA TGTGCCAGCAGTTTATCGGGGGGTTCTGGAAACACCATATATTTT.

The genes are TRBV19 and TRBJ1-1; D remains ambiguous. In germline, CDR1 is LNHDA, CDR2 SQIVND (reference sequence). Trimming pared 2 bases from V and 5 bases from J, leaving 15 bases between. The CDR3 totals 15 residues. The CDR3, as DNA: TGTGCCAGTAGTATATCCTCCGGGAAAATGACTGAAGCTTTCTTT. It yields the protein CASSISSGKMTEAFF.

The chain uses TRBV7-2 and TRBJ1-5; D is ambiguous. CDR1 SGHTA and CDR2 FQGNSA come from the germline V gene. V was clipped by 0 bases and J by 7 bases, with 7 bases between them. This CDR3 spans 13 amino acids. The CDR3 loop is CASSLADGQPQHF. DNA of the CDR3: TGTGCCAGCAGCTTAGCAGACGGGCAGCCCCAGCATTTT.